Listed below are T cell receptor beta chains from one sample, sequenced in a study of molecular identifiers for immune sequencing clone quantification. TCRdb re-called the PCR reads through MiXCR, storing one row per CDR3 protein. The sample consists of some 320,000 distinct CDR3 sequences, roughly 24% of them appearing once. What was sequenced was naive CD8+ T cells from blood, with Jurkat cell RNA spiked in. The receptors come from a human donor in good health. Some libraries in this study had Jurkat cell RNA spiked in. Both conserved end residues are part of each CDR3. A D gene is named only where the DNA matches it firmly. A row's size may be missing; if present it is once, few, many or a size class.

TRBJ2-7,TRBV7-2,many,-,CASSRPGSSYEQYF,TGTGCCAGCAGCCGCCCGGGGAGCTCCTACGAGCAGTACTTC
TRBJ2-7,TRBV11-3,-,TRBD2,CASSPSGDSYKQYF,TGTGCCAGCAGCCCTAGCGGGGATTCCTACAAGCAGTACTTC
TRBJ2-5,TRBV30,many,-,CAWSEAGVTQYF,TGTGCCTGGAGTGAGGCAGGGGTGACCCAGTACTTC
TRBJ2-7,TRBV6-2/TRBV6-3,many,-,CASSYPQRSGEQYF,TGTGCCAGCAGTTACCCTCAGCGGTCGGGAGAGCAGTACTTC
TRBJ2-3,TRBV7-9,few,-,CASSRSGGGSTDTQYF,TGTGCCAGCAGCCGGTCAGGGGGAGGCAGCACAGATACGCAGTATTTT
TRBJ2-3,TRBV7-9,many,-,CASSFGVTTDTQYF,TGTGCCAGCAGCTTTGGGGTAACGACAGATACGCAGTATTTT
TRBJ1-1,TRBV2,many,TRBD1,CASSEKDRGNTEAFF,TGTGCCAGCAGTGAGAAGGACAGGGGGAACACTGAAGCTTTCTTT
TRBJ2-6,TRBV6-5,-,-,CASNTRRGGANVLTF,TGTGCCAGCAACACTCGGAGGGGGGGGGCCAACGTCCTGACTTTC
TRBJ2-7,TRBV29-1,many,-,CSVVPGAPSYEQYF,TGCAGCGTTGTTCCCGGAGCCCCGTCCTACGAGCAGTACTTC
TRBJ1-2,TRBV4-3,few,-,CASSQRTETNYGYTF,TGCGCCAGCAGCCAACGGACAGAGACTAACTATGGCTACACCTTC
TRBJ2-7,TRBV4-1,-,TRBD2,CASSQVLASGGAGYEQYF,TGCGCCAGCAGCCAAGTTTTGGCTAGCGGGGGGGCAGGCTACGAGCAGTACTTC
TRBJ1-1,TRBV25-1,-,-,CASSGFSLNIGAFF,TGTGCCAGCAGTGGATTCAGCCTCAACATCGGGGCTTTCTTT
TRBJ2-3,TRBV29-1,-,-,CSVVYPGTDTQYF,TGCAGCGTTGTATACCCGGGCACAGATACGCAGTATTTT
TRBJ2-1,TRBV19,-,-,CASSIARAGNEQFF,TGTGCCAGTAGTATAGCACGGGCGGGCAATGAGCAGTTCTTC
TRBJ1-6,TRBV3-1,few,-,CASSQASSHNSPLHF,TGTGCCAGCAGCCAAGCTTCCTCGCATAATTCACCCCTCCACTTT
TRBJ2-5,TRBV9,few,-,CASSGRELQETQYF,TGTGCCAGCAGCGGCAGAGAACTCCAAGAGACCCAGTACTTC
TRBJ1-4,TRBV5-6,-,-,CASTMGGFTTNEKLFF,TGTGCCAGCACCATGGGGGGTTTTACAACTAATGAAAAACTGTTTTTT
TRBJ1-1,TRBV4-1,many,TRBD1,CASSQGQGPTEAFF,TGCGCCAGCAGCCAGGGACAGGGCCCCACTGAAGCTTTCTTT
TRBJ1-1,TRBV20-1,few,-,CSARVGGLTTEAFF,TGCAGTGCTAGAGTAGGGGGGCTTACCACTGAAGCTTTCTTT
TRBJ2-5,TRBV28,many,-,CASSTYSGSAGYQETQYF,TGTGCCAGCAGTACCTATAGCGGCTCAGCCGGGTACCAAGAGACCCAGTACTTC
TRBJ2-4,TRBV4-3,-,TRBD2,CASSQVVLAGAQYF,TGCGCCAGCAGCCAAGTTGTACTAGCGGGGGCCCAGTACTTC
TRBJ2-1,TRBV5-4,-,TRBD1,CASSVDREGAEQFF,TGTGCCAGCAGCGTGGACCGAGAGGGGGCTGAGCAGTTCTTC
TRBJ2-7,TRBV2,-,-,CASREVSGAQGQYF,TGTGCCAGCAGAGAGGTGTCAGGGGCCCAAGGGCAGTACTTC
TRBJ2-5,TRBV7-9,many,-,CASSFGKETQYF,TGTGCCAGCAGCTTTGGGAAAGAGACCCAGTACTTC
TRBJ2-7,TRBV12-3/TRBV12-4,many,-,CASSFFNQDSYEQYF,TGTGCCAGCAGTTTTTTCAACCAGGACTCCTACGAGCAGTACTTC
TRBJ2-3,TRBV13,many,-,CASSPVGADTQYF,TGTGCCAGCAGCCCCGTTGGGGCAGATACGCAGTATTTT
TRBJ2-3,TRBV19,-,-,CASSIIGGDTQYF,TGTGCCAGTAGTATAATCGGGGGAGATACGCAGTATTTT
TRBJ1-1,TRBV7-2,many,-,CASSFMNMNTEAFF,TGTGCCAGCAGCTTTATGAACATGAACACTGAAGCTTTCTTT
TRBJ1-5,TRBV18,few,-,CASSVANSNQPQHF,TGTGCCAGCTCTGTCGCAAATAGCAATCAGCCCCAGCATTTT
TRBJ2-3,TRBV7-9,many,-,CASSLLTDKHF,TGTGCCAGCAGCTTATTGACGGACAAGCATTTT
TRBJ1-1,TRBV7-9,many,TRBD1,CASSSVAGQGASQAFF,TGTGCCAGCAGCTCCGTTGCAGGGCAGGGGGCGTCCCAAGCTTTCTTT
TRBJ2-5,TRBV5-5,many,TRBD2,CASSPWTSGPGETQYF,TGTGCCAGCAGCCCCTGGACTAGCGGGCCTGGGGAGACCCAGTACTTC
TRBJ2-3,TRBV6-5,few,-,CASSKGTTDTQYF,TGTGCCAGCAGTAAGGGGACGACAGATACGCAGTATTTT
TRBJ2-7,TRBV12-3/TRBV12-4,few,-,CASSPGAVALSYEQYF,TGTGCCAGCAGCCCGGGGGCAGTAGCTTTAAGCTACGAGCAGTACTTC
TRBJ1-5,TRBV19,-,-,CASSMEGVQPRHF,TGTGCCAGTAGTATGGAAGGGGTTCAGCCCCGGCATTTT
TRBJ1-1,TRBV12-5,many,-,CASGRGTEAFF,TGTGCTAGTGGCAGGGGTACTGAAGCTTTCTTT
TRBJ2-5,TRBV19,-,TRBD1,CASSTDRAQETQYF,TGTGCCAGTAGCACGGACAGGGCGCAAGAGACCCAGTACTTC
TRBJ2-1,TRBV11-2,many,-,CAGRSYNEQFF,TGTGCCGGGCGCTCCTACAATGAGCAGTTCTTC
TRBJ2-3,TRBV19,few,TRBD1,CASRGDRFGPDTQYF,TGTGCCAGTAGAGGGGACAGGTTTGGACCCGATACGCAGTATTTT
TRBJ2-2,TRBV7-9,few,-,CASSFSGATNTGELFF,TGTGCCAGCAGCTTCTCCGGGGCAACGAACACCGGGGAGCTGTTTTTT
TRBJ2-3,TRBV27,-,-,CTSSLGLSTDTQYF,TGTACCAGCAGTTTAGGACTTAGCACAGATACGCAGTATTTT
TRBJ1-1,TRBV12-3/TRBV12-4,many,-,CASSLGTANTEAFF,TGTGCCAGCAGTTTAGGGACAGCCAACACTGAAGCTTTCTTT
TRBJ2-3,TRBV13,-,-,CASSLVRTAATDTQYF,TGTGCCAGCAGCTTAGTTAGGACAGCGGCCACAGATACGCAGTATTTT
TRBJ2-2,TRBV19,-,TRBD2,CASSRTSGGASPGELFF,TGTGCCAGTAGTCGGACTAGCGGGGGGGCCTCGCCCGGGGAGCTGTTTTTT
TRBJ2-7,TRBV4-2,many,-,CASSQELAYEQYF,TGTGCCAGCAGCCAGGAACTAGCCTACGAGCAGTACTTC
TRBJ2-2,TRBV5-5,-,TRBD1,CASSLFEGANTGELFF,TGTGCCAGCAGCTTGTTTGAGGGGGCAAACACCGGGGAGCTGTTTTTT
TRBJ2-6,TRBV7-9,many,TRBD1,CASTGSPGQGPGANVLTF,TGTGCCAGCACCGGAAGTCCGGGACAGGGACCTGGGGCCAACGTCCTGACTTTC